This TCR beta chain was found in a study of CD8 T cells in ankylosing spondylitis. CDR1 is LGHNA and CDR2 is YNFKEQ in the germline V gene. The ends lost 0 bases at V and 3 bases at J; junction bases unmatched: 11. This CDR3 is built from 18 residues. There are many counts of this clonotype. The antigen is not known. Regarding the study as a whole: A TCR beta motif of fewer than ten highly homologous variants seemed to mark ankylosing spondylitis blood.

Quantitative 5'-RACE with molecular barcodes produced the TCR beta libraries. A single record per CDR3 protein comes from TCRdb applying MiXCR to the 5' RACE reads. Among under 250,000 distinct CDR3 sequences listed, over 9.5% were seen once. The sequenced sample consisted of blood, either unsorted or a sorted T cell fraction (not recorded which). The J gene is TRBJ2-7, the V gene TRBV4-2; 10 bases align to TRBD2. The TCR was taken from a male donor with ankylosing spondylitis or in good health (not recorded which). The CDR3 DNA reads TGTGCCAGCAGCCAAGAAGGGGGTAGCGGGGGGTATATCTACGAGCAGTACTTC. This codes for CASSQEGGSGGYIYEQYF.